The 13 T cell receptor beta chains reported below all come from one sample, sequenced in a study of OX40 agonist ivuxolimab in advanced cancers. Produced via immunoSEQ multiplex PCR; TCRdb's table is partial and in-frame only. The sample contains 67,000 or so clones, roughly 88% of which appear only once. The material sequenced was CD4+ or CD8+ T cells sorted from blood, taken in a trial of the OX40 agonist ivuxolimab. The source of these receptors is an adult with an advanced solid tumor such as melanoma, head and neck, liver or kidney cancer.

V is TRBV11-3 and J is TRBJ2-2; TRBD1 agrees at 11 bases. There are 15 residues in the CDR3. Germline-derived CDR1 and CDR2 are SGHNT and YENEEA. The trim removed 4 bases at V and 3 bases at J, leaving 1 base unmatched. CDR3 amino acids: CASSWGQGDTGELFF. In nucleotides, the CDR3 is TGTGCCAGCAGCTGGGGACAGGGGGACACCGGGGAGCTGTTTTTT.

With respect to this clone: Other DNA sequences within the sample encode an identical CDR3. The chain has TRBV30 and TRBJ2-5; no reliable D call. The germline CDR1 and CDR2 sequences are GTSNPN and SVGIG (reference sequence). V lost 3 bases, J lost 7 bases, and 12 bases lay in between. The CDR3 runs 12 residues. CDR3 nucleotides: TGTGCCTGGAGCACCCCGCTAGGGACCCAGTACTTC. It codes for CAWSTPLGTQYF.

The count of this clone is one. DNA for the CDR3: TGTGCCAGCAGGCCTGGGGACTCCTATAATTCACCCCTCCACTTT. Translated: CASRPGDSYNSPLHF. The chain has TRBV27 and TRBJ1-6; unclear D gene. This CDR3 has 15 residues. With 6 bases removed from V and 0 bases from J, the gap between germline ends came to 9 bases. Per the germline V gene, CDR1 is MNHEY and CDR2 is SMNVEV (reference sequence).

This chain links TRBV25-1 with TRBJ2-5; 7 bases line up with TRBD1. Germline V gives CDR1 MGHDK, CDR2 SYGVNS. This CDR3 comprises 15 residues. The junction had 13 bases not matched to a gene; V was cut back by 7 bases and J by 5 bases. CDR3 in amino acids: CASTDRALGRETQYF. The DNA for the CDR3 is TGTGCCAGCACTGACAGGGCCCTTGGCAGGGAGACCCAGTACTTC.

The chain is built from TRBV5-1 and TRBJ1-1; maybe TRBD1 (6 bases). The CDR3 is made up of 15 amino acids. Germline V gene lookup returns CDR1 SGHRS and CDR2 YFSETQ. V was cut by 4 bases and J by 0 bases, with 13 bases left in between. CDR3 coding DNA: TGCGCCAGCAGCCTCGTCGGACAGCTGAACACTGAAGCTTTCTTT. This encodes CASSLVGQLNTEAFF.

This chain links TRBV28 with TRBJ1-5; no reliable D call. This CDR3 has 14 residues. V was shortened by 6 bases and J by 6 bases, with 15 bases between the two germline ends. CDR1 MDHEN and CDR2 SYDVKM come from the germline V gene. CDR3 in DNA: TGTGCCAGCAGAGCCTCAGGAACCAGTCAGCCCCAGCATTTT. It specifies CASRASGTSQPQHF.

V usage is TRBV18 and J usage is TRBJ2-7; possibly TRBD1 for D (5 bases). Trimming cost V 4 bases and J 2 bases, with 12 bases left between them. This CDR3 contains 14 residues. Germline V gene sequence: CDR1 KGHSH, CDR2 LQKENI. The CDR3 DNA follows: TGTGCCAGCTCACTGACAGCCATGACCTACGAGCAGTACTTC. Residues: CASSLTAMTYEQYF.

CDR3 sequence (DNA): TGTGCCAGCAGTTCAGGGGTTCCACCCCTCCACTTT. Protein: CASSSGVPPLHF. The chain uses TRBV6-1 and TRBJ1-6; tentatively, D is TRBD1 (6 bases). Germline V gives CDR1 MNHNS, CDR2 SASEGT. Trimming pared 5 bases from V and 11 bases from J, leaving 10 bases between. The CDR3 extends over 12 amino acids.

The chain has TRBV11-1 and TRBJ2-1; 9 bases match TRBD1. The V segment lost 2 bases and the J segment 8 bases; nucleotides outside the gene matches: 7. CDR3 length: 15 amino acids. The germline CDR1 and CDR2 sequences are SGHAT and FQDESV (reference sequence). This CDR3 is CASSLFGDRVYEQFF. CDR3 bases: TGTGCCAGCAGCTTATTTGGGGACAGGGTTTATGAGCAGTTCTTC.

The rearrangement links TRBV4-2 to TRBJ1-6; D gene ambiguous. Looked up from germline, CDR1 is LGHNA and CDR2 is YNFKEQ. The CDR3 sequence is 15 residues long. Deletions cut 1 base from V and 9 bases from J, with 13 bases between. The CDR3 region has the DNA TGTGCCAGCAGCCAAGGCGGAGGGCGGGCTTCACCCCTCCACTTT. Translation: CASSQGGGRASPLHF.

This clone appeared once. The genes are TRBV28 and TRBJ2-5, with D hard to call. Matching the DNA end better, TRBJ2-7 makes the J call doubtful. Looked up from germline, CDR1 is MDHEN and CDR2 is SYDVKM. This CDR3 comprises 14 residues. The CDR3 DNA is TGTGCCAGCAGTTTATCTTATAGCTCCTACGAGCAGTACTTC. This codes for CASSLSYSSYEQYF.

The chain uses TRBV27 and TRBJ2-7; possibly TRBD1 for D (9 bases). The CDR3 spans 19 residues. V was clipped by 6 bases and J by 2 bases, with 29 bases between them. The germline V gene encodes CDR1 MNHEY and CDR2 SMNVEV (reference sequence). In DNA form, the CDR3 reads TGTGCCAGCAGGGATTCCCGGGGTAGCGGGACAGGGATCCCCTACGAGCAGTACTTC. It specifies CASRDSRGSGTGIPYEQYF.

This clone was counted between two and nine times. J is TRBJ1-1 and V is TRBV4-1, with TRBD1 identical over 10 bases. Germline V lookup: CDR1 MGHRA, CDR2 YSYEKL. The CDR3 sequence is 15 residues long. The V and J ends lost 0 bases and 5 bases, in that order; junction bases with no gene match: 3. The CDR3 coding sequence is TGCGCCAGCAGCCAAGAGGGACAGGGGAGGACTGAAGCTTTCTTT. This codes for CASSQEGQGRTEAFF.